Each of the 24 T cell receptor beta chains below was sequenced from the same sample in a study of blood T cell repertoires in COVID-19. Here immunoSEQ multiplex PCR was the method, and the copy in TCRdb shows in-frame clones only, minus some. The sample contains under 400,000 clones, roughly 89% of which appear only once. Sequencing used peripheral blood. These receptors originate from a man aged 18-30 years with active or convalescent COVID-19.

The J gene is TRBJ2-7, the V gene TRBV4-1; 8 nucleotides agree with TRBD1. J was trimmed by 2 bases and V by 0 bases; bases with no gene match: 6. Germline CDR1 is MGHRA and CDR2 is YSYEKL. The CDR3 spans 16 residues. The CDR3 sequence is CASSQEDRVVTYEQYF. CDR3 nucleotide sequence: TGCGCCAGCAGCCAAGAGGACAGGGTAGTAACCTACGAGCAGTACTTC.

The rearrangement joins TRBV18 to TRBJ1-4; weak D call: TRBD1 (6 bases). Trimming took off 7 bases at V and 8 bases at J, with 17 bases between the two ends. The CDR3 is made up of 14 amino acids. Germline V gene data show CDR1 as KGHSH and CDR2 as LQKENI. Here the CDR3 reads CASLNGTQGEKLFF. Here the CDR3 DNA reads TGTGCCAGCTTGAACGGGACACAAGGAGAAAAACTGTTTTTT.

This clone was seen once. The rearrangement uses TRBV7-9 and TRBJ1-1, with D maybe TRBD1 (5 bases). The CDR3 runs 14 residues. In germline, CDR1 is SEHNR, CDR2 FQNEAQ (reference sequence). The germline V and J ends were trimmed by 0 bases and 4 bases, with 9 bases remaining between them. In DNA form, the CDR3 reads TGTGCCAGCAGCTTAGCGACAGTGGGCACTGAAGCTTTCTTT. Protein product: CASSLATVGTEAFF.

The V gene is TRBV3-1 (or the pseudogene TRBV3-2), the J gene TRBJ1-2; no clear D. Germline V CDR1 and CDR2: LGHDT, YNNKEL (reference sequence). Trimming took off 3 bases at V and 8 bases at J, with 10 bases between the two ends. This CDR3 contains 12 residues. The CDR3 coding sequence is TGTGCCAGCAGCCACGGGGTGGAAGGCTACACCTTC. As protein: CASSHGVEGYTF.

In this sample, this clone turned up once. The chain joins TRBV15 to TRBJ2-5; 8 nucleotides align to TRBD2. CDR3 length: 18 residues. Trimming removed 0 bases from V and 5 bases from J; junction bases left unmatched: 14. CDR1 is LNHNV and CDR2 is YYDKDF in the germline V gene (reference sequence). DNA of the CDR3: TGTGCCACCAGCAGAGACGGGGGACTAGGTGGTCCTCTGGAGACCCAGTACTTC. Residues: CATSRDGGLGGPLETQYF.

The rearrangement links TRBV2 to TRBJ2-4, with 9 bases that match TRBD1. CDR1 and CDR2 (germline): SNHLY, FYNNEI. V shed 8 bases and J 3 bases; nucleotides not matched to a gene: 5. The CDR3 is made up of 14 amino acids. The DNA of the CDR3 is TGTGCCAGCCTTGAGACAGGGGGCAAAAACATTCAGTACTTC. It translates to CASLETGGKNIQYF.

In its sample, this clone was seen once. The rearrangement joins TRBV4-1 to TRBJ1-1, with 10 bases identical to TRBD1. Germline CDR1 MGHRA, CDR2 YSYEKL. The trim removed 4 bases at V and 0 bases at J, leaving 8 bases unmatched. This CDR3 is built from 17 residues. The CDR3 loop is CASSPTGTGAMNTEAFF. The CDR3 DNA follows: TGCGCCAGCAGCCCCACTGGGACAGGGGCCATGAACACTGAAGCTTTCTTT.

The V and J genes are TRBV6-6 and TRBJ2-5, with 10 nucleotides matching TRBD1. Unmatched junction bases numbered 13, after V lost 8 bases and J lost 4 bases. The CDR3 covers 16 residues. The germline V gene encodes CDR1 MNHNY and CDR2 SVGAGI (reference sequence). The CDR3 sequence: CASRSPGTGAGETQYF. The CDR3 nucleotides are TGTGCCAGCCGAAGCCCAGGGACAGGGGCCGGAGAGACCCAGTACTTC.

The gene calls are TRBV4-1 and TRBJ2-5; 13 positions agree with TRBD2. Germline lookup yields CDR1 MGHRA and CDR2 YSYEKL. Losses at the gene ends were 4 bases for V and 0 bases for J; bases not matched to a gene: 8. CDR3 size: 18 residues. The CDR3 reads CASSLGTSGAVYQETQYF. The CDR3 DNA follows: TGCGCCAGCAGCCTAGGGACTAGCGGGGCCGTGTACCAAGAGACCCAGTACTTC.

V gene TRBV4-3 combines with J gene TRBJ1-5, with D unresolved. Germline-derived CDR1 and CDR2 are LGHNA and YSLEER. The CDR3 spans 15 residues. Trimming pared 0 bases from V and 4 bases from J, leaving 10 bases between. The CDR3 loop is CASSQEMNRNQPQHF. The CDR3 DNA reads as TGCGCCAGCAGCCAAGAAATGAACAGAAATCAGCCCCAGCATTTT.

This clone has a single count. V and J are TRBV28 and TRBJ2-1; 12 bases fit TRBD2. V was clipped by 6 bases and J by 10 bases; unmatched bases: 7. In germline, CDR1 is MDHEN, CDR2 SYDVKM. The CDR3 contains 14 residues. CDR3 in amino acids: CASRSTSGRHEQFF. CDR3 DNA sequence: TGTGCCAGCAGGTCCACTAGCGGGAGGCACGAGCAGTTCTTC.

The chain links TRBV4-3 to TRBJ2-3, with 12 bases lining up with TRBD1. The germline gives CDR1 LGHNA, CDR2 YSLEER. There are 17 residues in the CDR3. The V gene end was trimmed by 4 bases and the J gene end by 5 bases; junction bases not matched to a gene: 10. The CDR3 DNA is TGCGCCAGCAGCCCCTCCGGGACAGGGGGCACGGGAGATACGCAGTATTTT. Translated: CASSPSGTGGTGDTQYF.

The genes are TRBV5-1 and TRBJ1-1; D possibly corresponds to TRBD1 (6 bases). Germline lookup yields CDR1 SGHRS and CDR2 YFSETQ. The CDR3 spans 14 residues. Trimming took off 2 bases at V and 2 bases at J, with 10 bases between the two ends. This CDR3 reads CASSFEQGNTEAFF. The DNA for the CDR3 is TGCGCCAGCAGCTTTGAACAGGGTAACACTGAAGCTTTCTTT.

The chain combines TRBV20-1 with TRBJ1-5, with D perhaps TRBD1 (6 bases). Germline V gives CDR1 DFQATT, CDR2 SNEGSKA (reference sequence). The V end lost 3 bases, the J end lost 3 bases, and 12 bases lay between the germline ends. The CDR3 sequence is 14 residues long. Here the CDR3 reads CSASPGENNQPQHF. The CDR3 region has the DNA TGCAGTGCTAGTCCAGGGGAAAACAATCAGCCCCAGCATTTT.

The chain carries TRBV24-1 and TRBJ1-1, with D perhaps TRBD1 (5 bases). Germline assignment: CDR1 KGHDR and CDR2 SFDVKD. V lost 8 bases and J lost 7, with 16 bases in between. This CDR3 is built from 13 residues. CDR3 protein: CATMDVGAGEAFF. CDR3 bases: TGTGCCACCATGGACGTAGGGGCAGGTGAAGCTTTCTTT.

The CDR3 bases are TGTGCCAGCACCTTCCAGGGTGCGGACCAAGAGACCCAGTACTTC. Translated, it gives CASTFQGADQETQYF. This chain links TRBV28 with TRBJ2-5, with D maybe TRBD1 (5 bases). CDR1 MDHEN and CDR2 SYDVKM come from the germline V gene. V gave up 7 bases and J gave up 0 bases, with 15 bases separating them. The CDR3 spans 15 residues.

The chain joins TRBV18 to TRBJ2-7, with D perhaps matching TRBD2 (6 bases). Between the trimmed V and J ends, which lost 0 bases and 2 bases, there was a span of 11 bases. There are 15 residues in the CDR3. CDR1 KGHSH and CDR2 LQKENI come from the germline V gene. The CDR3 nucleotides are TGTGCCAGCTCACCACCGGGGGGAGTTACCTACGAGCAGTACTTC. Amino acid sequence: CASSPPGGVTYEQYF.

On this clone itself: Its ends do not fully match the called genes, so a read error is possible. The chain has TRBV19 and TRBJ1-3; D is possibly TRBD1 (6 bases). Germline V lookup: CDR1 LNHDA, CDR2 SQIVND (reference sequence). The CDR3 contains 16 residues. CDR3 amino acids: CASSIGQRYSGNTIYF. The DNA for the CDR3 is TGTGCCAGTAGCATAGGACAGCGATACTCTGGAAACACCATATATTTT.

This chain connects TRBV7-2 to TRBJ1-1; D is undetermined. Trimming stripped 0 bases from V and 2 bases from J, with 13 bases between. Per germline, CDR1 SGHTA and CDR2 FQGNSA. CDR3 size: 16 residues. The CDR3 DNA follows: TGTGCCAGCAGCTTAGCGTCTACCTTCCCCAACACTGAAGCTTTCTTT. Its translation is CASSLASTFPNTEAFF.

The chain couples TRBV2 to TRBJ2-5, with a tentative D call TRBD1 (6 bases). The CDR3 is made up of 13 amino acids. V gave up 6 bases and J gave up 2 bases, with 10 bases separating them. Germline CDR1 is SNHLY and CDR2 is FYNNEI. For the CDR3, the DNA is TGTGCCAGCAGGGGGGCCTATCAAGAGACCCAGTACTTC. Encoded protein: CASRGAYQETQYF.

The chain joins TRBV28 to TRBJ2-7; 12 bases are a match to TRBD1. Per the germline V gene, CDR1 is MDHEN and CDR2 is SYDVKM. After removal of 4 bases from V and 1 base from J, the junction contained 5 bases not matched to a gene. CDR3 size: 16 residues. In DNA, the CDR3 is TGTGCCAGCAGTTCCGGGACAGGGGGCTTATCCTACGAGCAGTACTTC. Residues: CASSSGTGGLSYEQYF.

Only one count was recorded for this clone. The chain joins TRBV7-9 to TRBJ2-1; 9 nucleotides agree with TRBD1. Germline assignment: CDR1 SEHNR and CDR2 FQNEAQ (reference sequence). This CDR3 comprises 17 residues. V gave up 0 bases and J gave up 6 bases; unmatched junction bases: 9. The CDR3 spells CASSLAPTGGVGNEQFF. The CDR3 nucleotides are TGTGCCAGCAGCTTAGCCCCCACAGGGGGCGTGGGCAATGAGCAGTTCTTC.

Worth noting for this clone: The same CDR3 is also encoded by other DNA sequences in this sample. This chain joins TRBV5-1 and TRBJ2-7; D unclear. The V end was cut by 1 base, the J end by 2 bases, with 22 bases between. Per the germline V gene, CDR1 is SGHRS and CDR2 is YFSETQ. The CDR3 is 18 amino acids. CDR3 in DNA: TGCGCCAGCAGCTTGCGTGGTAACACGATCAAGAAAGCCTACGAGCAGTACTTC. This encodes CASSLRGNTIKKAYEQYF.

This clone came up once. V and J are TRBV5-4 and TRBJ1-6; D is unclear. Per the germline V gene, CDR1 is SGHNT and CDR2 is YYREEE (reference sequence). Trimming took off 2 bases at V and 6 bases at J, with 9 bases between the two ends. CDR3 length equals 14 residues. DNA for the CDR3: TGTGCCAGCAGCTTTGGGAGTGGTAATTCACCCCTCCACTTT. It codes for CASSFGSGNSPLHF.